This is a list of T cell receptor beta chains from one sample in a study of T cell responses to AZD1222 COVID-19 vaccine. Method: immunoSEQ multiplex PCR; TCRdb's copy keeps in-frame clones and lacks some. The table lists around 180,000 clones, 90% to 95% of them singletons, with roughly 8.4% in the top ten. Sequencing used peripheral blood, obtained on day 0 of AZD1222 vaccination. These receptor sequences come from an adult in good health. Each CDR3 is given with its conserved first and last residue. Each record gives: J gene, D gene, V gene, clone size, CDR3 protein, CDR3 DNA. The D gene is left open where the match is weak. Clone sizes are given selectively: once, few, many, or a class where the clone is expanded.

>TRBJ1-2|-|TRBV20-1|-
CSATDPGYGYTF
TGCAGTGCTACTGACCCTGGCTATGGCTACACCTTC
>TRBJ2-2|-|TRBV19|-
CATRRGAPDTGELFF
TGTGCCACCAGAAGGGGGGCGCCGGACACCGGGGAGCTGTTTTTT
>TRBJ2-3|TRBD2|TRBV9|-
CASSVELAGTDTDTQYF
TGTGCCAGCAGCGTAGAACTAGCGGGCACCGACACAGATACGCAGTATTTT
>TRBJ2-3|-|TRBV7-9|-
CASSSPPGLLTDTQYF
TGTGCCAGCAGCTCCCCTCCGGGACTTCTCACAGATACGCAGTATTTT
>TRBJ1-4|-|TRBV7-8|-
CASSFAGAREELFF
TGTGCCAGCAGCTTCGCCGGGGCCAGAGAGGAACTGTTTTTT
>TRBJ1-2|-|TRBV21-1|-
CASSKVRGQNYGYTF
TGTGCCAGCAGCAAAGTCAGGGGACAGAACTATGGCTACACCTTC
>TRBJ2-3|TRBD2|TRBV6-2/TRBV6-3|-
CASSVSGSNSDTQYF
TGTGCCAGCAGCGTGAGCGGGAGTAACTCAGATACGCAGTATTTT
>TRBJ2-1|TRBD2|TRBV11-2|once
CASSPGTSGRLYNEQFF
TGTGCCAGCAGCCCAGGGACTAGCGGGAGGCTATACAATGAGCAGTTCTTC
>TRBJ2-2|-|TRBV7-3|-
CASSLHPSNTGELFF
TGTGCCAGCAGCTTACATCCTTCGAACACCGGGGAGCTGTTTTTT
>TRBJ1-5|-|TRBV19|-
CASSQGLRQPQHF
TGTGCCAGTAGTCAGGGATTGCGACAGCCCCAGCATTTT
>TRBJ2-7|-|TRBV10-3|-
CAISPNYEQYF
TGTGCCATCAGTCCAAACTACGAGCAGTACTTC
>TRBJ2-1|-|TRBV5-1|-
CASSLAGTFNEQFF
TGCGCCAGCAGCTTGGCAGGGACTTTCAATGAGCAGTTCTTC
>TRBJ2-1|TRBD1|TRBV6-4|-
CASSVAGQAYNEQFF
TGTGCCAGCAGTGTAGCTGGACAGGCCTACAATGAGCAGTTCTTC
>TRBJ1-4|TRBD1|TRBV20-1|-
CSAARDRLIF
TGCAGTGCCGCCCGGGACAGGCTAATTTTT
>TRBJ1-6|TRBD1|TRBV30|-
CAWSLRGQGASPLHF
TGTGCCTGGAGTCTCCGGGGACAGGGCGCTTCACCCCTCCACTTT
>TRBJ1-2|TRBD1|TRBV6-1|-
CASSEAPDRAAGYTF
TGTGCCAGCAGTGAAGCCCCCGACAGGGCGGCTGGCTACACCTTC
>TRBJ2-2|TRBD2|TRBV12-5|-
CASGWSKGTSDTGELFF
TGTGCTAGTGGTTGGTCAAAAGGGACTAGCGACACCGGGGAGCTGTTTTTT
>TRBJ1-1|TRBD1|TRBV12-3/TRBV12-4|-
CASSLRGLAEAFF
TGTGCCAGCAGTTTAAGGGGGCTGGCTGAAGCTTTCTTT
>TRBJ2-1|-|TRBV6-6|-
CASSYSRGGNEQFF
TGTGCCAGCAGTTACTCCCGAGGGGGCAATGAGCAGTTCTTC
>TRBJ2-3|TRBD2|TRBV28|once
CASSSHGGRPADTQYF
TGTGCCAGCAGTTCCCATGGCGGGAGGCCCGCAGATACGCAGTATTTT
>TRBJ2-7|-|TRBV11-2|-
CASSLDSHEQYF
TGTGCCAGCAGCTTAGACAGCCACGAGCAGTACTTC
>TRBJ1-1|-|TRBV5-6|-
CASSPGVLANTEAFF
TGTGCCAGCAGCCCGGGGGTGCTAGCTAACACTGAAGCTTTCTTT
>TRBJ2-2|-|TRBV14|-
CASSQVNLGTGELFF
TGTGCCAGCAGCCAAGTAAACTTGGGGACCGGGGAGCTGTTTTTT
>TRBJ2-1|-|TRBV30|-
CAWMRLAINNEQFF
TGTGCCTGGATGCGTCTAGCGATTAACAATGAGCAGTTCTTC
>TRBJ2-2|TRBD2|TRBV18|-
CASSPRQGGDTGELFF
TGTGCCAGCTCACCACGGCAGGGAGGGGACACCGGGGAGCTGTTTTTT
>TRBJ2-3|TRBD1|TRBV28|-
CASSFGTGATDTQYF
TGTGCCAGCAGTTTCGGGACAGGGGCCACAGATACGCAGTATTTT
>TRBJ2-5|TRBD2|TRBV7-2|-
CASSPGLAEGTQYF
TGTGCCAGCAGCCCGGGACTAGCGGAGGGGACCCAGTACTTC
>TRBJ1-2|-|TRBV30|once
CAWEGTNYGYTF
TGTGCCTGGGAGGGAACTAACTATGGCTACACCTTC
>TRBJ2-1|-|TRBV7-3|-
CASSLIGSGANEQFF
TGTGCCAGCAGCTTAATAGGGTCGGGGGCGAATGAGCAGTTCTTC
>TRBJ2-7|TRBD2|TRBV9|-
CASSPRRSGITYEQYF
TGTGCCAGCAGCCCCCGAAGGAGCGGGATAACCTACGAGCAGTACTTC
>TRBJ2-3|TRBD2|TRBV27|-
CASSLVWGEGPDTQYF
TGTGCCAGCAGTTTAGTATGGGGGGAGGGACCAGATACGCAGTATTTT
>TRBJ2-3|TRBD1|TRBV7-6|-
CASSLGPGQGMTDTQYF
TGTGCCAGCAGCTTAGGTCCGGGACAGGGAATGACAGATACGCAGTATTTT
>TRBJ2-2|TRBD2|TRBV5-4|-
CASRQGTSAYTGELFF
TGTGCCAGCAGGCAAGGGACTAGTGCGTACACCGGGGAGCTGTTTTTT
>TRBJ2-5|TRBD2|TRBV6-4|-
CASSVIPLAYSQETQYF
TGTGCCAGCAGTGTTATACCACTAGCGTATAGCCAAGAGACCCAGTACTTC
>TRBJ2-1|-|TRBV28|-
CASSLSPTFEQFF
TGTGCCAGCAGTTTATCCCCCACATTCGAGCAGTTCTTC
>TRBJ2-2|-|TRBV7-9|-
CASSGPGELFF
TGTGCCAGCAGCGGGCCCGGGGAGCTGTTTTTT
>TRBJ2-7|-|TRBV29-1|-
CSARRQSSYEQYF
TGCAGCGCGCGAAGGCAGTCCTCCTACGAGCAGTACTTC
>TRBJ1-3|-|TRBV19|-
CASNHGMANTIYF
TGTGCCAGCAATCACGGTATGGCGAACACCATATATTTT
>TRBJ1-1|-|TRBV19|-
CASRRNTEAFF
TGTGCCAGCAGGAGGAACACTGAAGCTTTCTTT
>TRBJ2-3|-|TRBV6-1|-
CASSEIGTDTQYF
TGTGCCAGCAGTGAAATTGGGACAGATACGCAGTATTTT
>TRBJ2-1|-|TRBV5-5|few
CASSLDGTTPHDEQFF
TGTGCCAGCAGCTTGGACGGGACAACTCCACACGATGAGCAGTTCTTC
>TRBJ1-5|-|TRBV19|few
CASSIEQVNQPQHF
TGTGCCAGTAGTATAGAACAGGTCAATCAGCCCCAGCATTTT
>TRBJ1-5|TRBD1|TRBV6-5|-
CASRGQAGQPQHF
TGTGCCAGCAGAGGACAGGCTGGCCAGCCCCAGCATTTT
>TRBJ1-1|-|TRBV5-4|once
CASSLVGRVRTEAFF
TGTGCCAGCAGCTTGGTGGGCAGGGTGAGGACTGAAGCTTTCTTT
>TRBJ2-7|-|TRBV21-1|-
CASSKGASGMRYEQYF
TGTGCCAGCAGCAAAGGGGCTAGCGGGATGAGATACGAGCAGTACTTC
>TRBJ2-1|-|TRBV6-2/TRBV6-3|-
CASSRDFDNEQFF
TGTGCCAGCAGCCGGGACTTCGACAATGAGCAGTTCTTC
>TRBJ2-3|-|TRBV5-5|-
CASSLDGDQTDTQYF
TGTGCCAGCAGCTTGGATGGGGACCAGACAGATACGCAGTATTTT
>TRBJ1-1|TRBD1|TRBV7-2|-
CASSSVPGGAGTEAFF
TGTGCCAGCAGCTCAGTCCCAGGGGGCGCAGGCACTGAAGCTTTCTTT
>TRBJ1-2|-|TRBV29-1|-
CSARFDYGYTF
TGCAGCGCCCGGTTCGACTATGGCTACACCTTC
>TRBJ2-7|TRBD1|TRBV27|-
CASSTGTGRGSYEQYF
TGTGCCAGCAGTACAGGGACAGGAAGAGGGTCCTACGAGCAGTACTTC
>TRBJ2-5|-|TRBV6-2/TRBV6-3|-
CASSYLAGTGETQYF
TGTGCCAGCAGTTACTTGGCGGGAACTGGGGAGACCCAGTACTTC
>TRBJ1-2|TRBD1|TRBV5-8|-
CASSYRDRENGYTF
TGTGCCAGCAGCTACCGGGACAGGGAGAATGGCTACACCTTC
>TRBJ1-1|TRBD1|TRBV5-4|-
CASSYGQGGTEAFF
TGTGCCAGCAGCTACGGACAGGGAGGCACTGAAGCTTTCTTT
>TRBJ2-5|TRBD2|TRBV28|-
CASSSVPAGLSPGETQYF
TGTGCCAGCAGTTCCGTCCCAGCGGGATTAAGTCCAGGAGAGACCCAGTACTTC
>TRBJ2-5|TRBD1|TRBV7-9|-
CASSLGGQGGETQYF
TGTGCCAGCAGCTTAGGGGGACAGGGAGGGGAGACCCAGTACTTC
>TRBJ1-6|-|TRBV4-1|-
CASSQANRVNSPLHF
TGCGCCAGCAGCCAAGCGAATAGGGTAAATTCACCCCTCCACTTT
>TRBJ1-5|-|TRBV28|-
CASSGVRNQPQHF
TGTGCCAGCAGTGGGGTTAGGAATCAGCCCCAGCATTTT
>TRBJ1-1|-|TRBV6-2/TRBV6-3|-
CASSYTDRTEAFF
TGTGCCAGCAGTTACACCGACAGGACTGAAGCTTTCTTT
>TRBJ1-6|-|TRBV19|-
CASSISGSVGSPLHF
TGTGCCAGTAGTATATCAGGATCCGTCGGGTCACCCCTCCACTTT
>TRBJ2-7|-|TRBV7-9|once
CASSLDGSAYEQYF
TGTGCCAGCAGCTTAGACGGGAGTGCTTACGAGCAGTACTTC